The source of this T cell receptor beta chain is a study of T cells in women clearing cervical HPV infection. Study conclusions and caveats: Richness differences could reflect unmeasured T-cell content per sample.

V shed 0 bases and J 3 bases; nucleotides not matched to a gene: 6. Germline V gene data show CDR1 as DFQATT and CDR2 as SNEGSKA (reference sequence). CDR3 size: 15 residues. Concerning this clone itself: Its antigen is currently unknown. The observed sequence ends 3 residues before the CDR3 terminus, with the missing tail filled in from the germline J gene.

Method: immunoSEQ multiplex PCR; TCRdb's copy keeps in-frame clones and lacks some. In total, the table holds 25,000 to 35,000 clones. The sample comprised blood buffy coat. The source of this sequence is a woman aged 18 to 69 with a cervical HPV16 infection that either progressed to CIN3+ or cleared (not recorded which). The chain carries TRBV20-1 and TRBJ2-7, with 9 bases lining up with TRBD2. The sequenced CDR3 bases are TGCAGTGCTAGAGACCAGCGGGGGGATCTCTACGAG. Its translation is CSARDQRGDLYE. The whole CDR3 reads CSARDQRGDLYEQYF.